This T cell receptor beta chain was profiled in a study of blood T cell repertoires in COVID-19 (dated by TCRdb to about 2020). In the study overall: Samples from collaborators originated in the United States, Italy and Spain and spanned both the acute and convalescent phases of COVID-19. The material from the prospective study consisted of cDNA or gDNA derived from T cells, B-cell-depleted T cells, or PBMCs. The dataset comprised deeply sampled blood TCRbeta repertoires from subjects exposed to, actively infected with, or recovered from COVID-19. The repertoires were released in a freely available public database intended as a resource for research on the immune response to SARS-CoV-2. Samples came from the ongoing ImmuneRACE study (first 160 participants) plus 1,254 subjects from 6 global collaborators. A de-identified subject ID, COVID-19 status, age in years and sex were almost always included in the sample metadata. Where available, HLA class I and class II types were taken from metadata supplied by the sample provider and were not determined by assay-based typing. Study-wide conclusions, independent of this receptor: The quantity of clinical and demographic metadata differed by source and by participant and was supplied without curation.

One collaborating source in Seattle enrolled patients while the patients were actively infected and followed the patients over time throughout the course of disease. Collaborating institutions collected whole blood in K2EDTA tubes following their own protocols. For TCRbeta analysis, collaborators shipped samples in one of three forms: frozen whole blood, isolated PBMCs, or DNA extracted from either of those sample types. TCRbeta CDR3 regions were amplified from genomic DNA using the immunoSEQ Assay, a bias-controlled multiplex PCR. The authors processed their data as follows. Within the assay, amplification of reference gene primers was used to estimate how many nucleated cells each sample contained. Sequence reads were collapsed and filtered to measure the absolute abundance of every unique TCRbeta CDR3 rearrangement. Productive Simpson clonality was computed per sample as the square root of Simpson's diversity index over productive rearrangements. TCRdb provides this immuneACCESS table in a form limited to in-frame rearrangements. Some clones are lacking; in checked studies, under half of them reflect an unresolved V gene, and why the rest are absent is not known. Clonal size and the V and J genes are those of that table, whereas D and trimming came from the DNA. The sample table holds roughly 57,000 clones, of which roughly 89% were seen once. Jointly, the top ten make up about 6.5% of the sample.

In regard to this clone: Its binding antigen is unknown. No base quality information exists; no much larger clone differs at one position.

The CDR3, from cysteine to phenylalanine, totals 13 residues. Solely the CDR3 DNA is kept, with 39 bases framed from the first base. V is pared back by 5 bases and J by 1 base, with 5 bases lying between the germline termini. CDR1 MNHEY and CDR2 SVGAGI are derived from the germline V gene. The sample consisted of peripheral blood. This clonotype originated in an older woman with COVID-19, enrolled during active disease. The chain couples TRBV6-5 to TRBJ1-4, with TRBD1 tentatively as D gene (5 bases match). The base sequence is TGTGCCAGCAGTAGGGGAACTAATGAAAAACTGTTTTTT. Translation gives CASSRGTNEKLFF.